The clone carrying this TCR beta chain came up many times. The target antigen is unknown. The sample is drawn from a study of Graves' ophthalmopathy and Graves' hyperthyroidism. Overall study findings and caveats: Among expanded thyroid clonotypes above 0.001 frequency, most also occurred in blood.

The PBMCs had their origin in approximately 10 ml of fresh peripheral blood. Using RNA transcripts, the TCR beta CDR3 regions were amplified. An opening RT-PCR round employed HTBI primers and preceded a second-round multiplex PCR. TCRdb used MiXCR to reprocess the multiplex PCR reads, holding one entry per CDR3 protein. The data contain about 220,000 distinct CDR3 sequences, 20% to 25% of them singletons. The TCR originated in a woman between 50 and 59 years old with Graves' ophthalmopathy. Material for sequencing was peripheral blood.

CDR3 region: CANRGSDGYTF. The CDR3, as DNA: TGTGCCAACAGGGGAAGTGATGGCTACACCTTC. The genes are TRBV28 and TRBJ1-2, with TRBD1 matching 7 bases. Trimming cost V 10 bases and J 6 bases; bases outside gene matches: 5. The germline CDR1 and CDR2 sequences are MDHEN and SYDVKM. The CDR3 totals 11 residues.